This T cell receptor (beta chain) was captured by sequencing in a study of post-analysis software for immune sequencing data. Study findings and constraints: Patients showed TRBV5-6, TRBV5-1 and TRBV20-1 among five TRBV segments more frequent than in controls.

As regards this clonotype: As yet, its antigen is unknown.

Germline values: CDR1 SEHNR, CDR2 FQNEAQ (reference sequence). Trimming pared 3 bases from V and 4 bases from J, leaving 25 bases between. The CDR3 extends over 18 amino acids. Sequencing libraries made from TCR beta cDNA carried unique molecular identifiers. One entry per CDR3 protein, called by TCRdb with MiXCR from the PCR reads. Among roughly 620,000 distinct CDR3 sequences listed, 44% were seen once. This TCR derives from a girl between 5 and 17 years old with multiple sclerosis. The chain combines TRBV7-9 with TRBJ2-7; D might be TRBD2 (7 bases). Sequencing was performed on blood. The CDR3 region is CASSLDLDFGGGEYEQYF. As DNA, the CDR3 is TGTGCCAGCAGCTTGGACCTCGATTTTGGCGGGGGCGAGTACGAGCAGTACTTC.